Following are 19 T cell receptor beta chains from one sample sequenced in a study of graft-versus-host responses after intestinal transplantation. Their antigen targets remain unknown. Data came from immunoSEQ multiplex PCR; TCRdb stores just in-frame clones and leaves some out. The table includes just over 95,000 clones, about 90% detected once. This specimen consisted of unstimulated CD4+ T cells sorted from spleen or lymph node cells, obtained before intestinal transplant. These receptors all stem from a human donor who received an intestinal transplant.

The chain links TRBV5-1 to TRBJ2-1, with TRBD2 identical over 10 bases. The CDR3 spans 16 residues. V was clipped by 6 bases and J by 3 bases; unmatched bases: 9. Germline CDR1 SGHRS, CDR2 YFSETQ. CDR3 in DNA: TGCGCCAGCAATCAGCGGGAGGGCCTGGGCTACAATGAGCAGTTCTTC. This translates into CASNQREGLGYNEQFF.

CDR3 amino acids: CASSYSIGGFYNEQFF. CDR3 coding DNA: TGTGCCAGCAGTTACTCGATAGGGGGCTTCTACAATGAGCAGTTCTTC. V is TRBV6-5 and J is TRBJ2-1; 7 bases are a match to TRBD1. Germline loops: CDR1 MNHEY, CDR2 SVGAGI. With V trimmed by 0 bases and J by 3 bases, 5 bases remained unmatched. This CDR3 has 16 residues.

This chain links TRBV6-1 with TRBJ2-3, with 8 bases fitting TRBD1. CDR1 MNHNS and CDR2 SASEGT come from the germline V gene. This CDR3 has 15 amino acids. Trimming took 3 bases from V and 4 from J; bases not matched to a gene: 6. DNA of the CDR3: TGTGCCAGCAGTGACCGGGACAGGAGATCAGATACGCAGTATTTT. It specifies CASSDRDRRSDTQYF.

The chain employs TRBV6-5 and TRBJ2-7, with TRBD2 as a possible D gene (5 bases). Germline CDR1 is MNHEY and CDR2 is SVGAGI. This CDR3 spans 14 amino acids. V lost 6 bases to trimming and J lost 2 bases, with 14 bases between them. The CDR3: CASRVAPGTYEQYF. The CDR3 DNA is TGTGCCAGCAGGGTAGCCCCGGGGACCTACGAGCAGTACTTC.

This clone was counted a single time. This sequence joins TRBV19 and TRBJ1-1; TRBD1 aligns across 12 bases. This CDR3 has 15 amino acids. Per germline, CDR1 LNHDA and CDR2 SQIVND (reference sequence). The V segment lost 9 bases and the J segment 5 bases; nucleotides outside the gene matches: 10. The CDR3 region is CASRAGTGGETEAFF. The CDR3 region has the DNA TGTGCCAGCAGAGCCGGGACAGGGGGCGAAACTGAAGCTTTCTTT.

This rearrangement joins TRBV30 to TRBJ1-1; D may be TRBD1 (6 bases). The CDR3 has 14 residues. V was trimmed by 4 bases and J by 0 bases, leaving 12 bases between them. Germline-derived CDR1 and CDR2 are GTSNPN and SVGIG (reference sequence). Here the CDR3 reads CAWNHGQLNTEAFF. The CDR3 DNA reads as TGTGCCTGGAACCACGGACAGTTGAACACTGAAGCTTTCTTT.

The chain couples TRBV5-1 to TRBJ2-3; weak D call: TRBD1 (6 bases). Germline CDR1 reads SGHRS; CDR2 reads YFSETQ. Trimming cost V 2 bases and J 0 bases, with 7 bases left between them. The CDR3 is 14 amino acids. The CDR3 coding sequence is TGCGCCAGCAGCTTCCAGGGGAGCACAGATACGCAGTATTTT. Translated, it gives CASSFQGSTDTQYF.

The gene calls are TRBV5-1 and TRBJ2-5; 12 nucleotides line up with TRBD2. CDR3 length: 18 amino acids. V was pared by 0 bases and J by 2 bases, with 8 bases of the junction left unmatched. Germline V lookup: CDR1 SGHRS, CDR2 YFSETQ. This CDR3 reads CASSLVPSGGAWQETQYF. CDR3 nucleotides: TGCGCCAGCAGCTTGGTGCCTAGCGGGGGGGCTTGGCAAGAGACCCAGTACTTC.

This clone was counted once. This rearrangement joins TRBV5-1 to TRBJ1-4; D is undetermined. The V gene lost 1 base and the J gene lost 0 bases, with 4 bases spanning the gap. The V gene's germline CDR1 is SGHRS and CDR2 YFSETQ. The CDR3 spans 14 residues. The CDR3 coding sequence is TGCGCCAGCAGCTTGACGGCAACTAATGAAAAACTGTTTTTT. This codes for CASSLTATNEKLFF.

The chain is built from TRBV4-3 and TRBJ2-1; D might be TRBD2 (6 bases). The CDR3 contains 15 residues. V was trimmed by 1 base and J by 8 bases, leaving 15 bases between them. Looked up from germline, CDR1 is LGHNA and CDR2 is YSLEER. The CDR3 loop is CASSQALAMVDEQFF. In DNA, the CDR3 is TGCGCCAGCAGCCAAGCCCTAGCGATGGTGGATGAGCAGTTCTTC.

The rearrangement joins TRBV10-3 to TRBJ1-6, with D uncertain. There are 14 residues in the CDR3. Per germline, CDR1 ENHRY and CDR2 SYGVKD. The germline V and J ends were trimmed by 2 bases and 9 bases, with 11 bases remaining between them. The CDR3: CAISEQEGTSPLHF. The CDR3, as DNA: TGTGCCATCAGTGAGCAGGAGGGAACTTCACCCCTCCACTTT.

The chain couples TRBV7-9 to TRBJ1-1, with 11 bases identical to TRBD1. The CDR3 contains 18 residues. The V gene end was trimmed by 3 bases and the J gene end by 0 bases; junction bases not matched to a gene: 9. The V gene's germline CDR1 is SEHNR and CDR2 FQNEAQ (reference sequence). CDR3 sequence reads: CASSFRVGTGGLNTEAFF. The DNA for the CDR3 is TGTGCCAGCAGCTTTAGGGTCGGGACAGGGGGTTTGAACACTGAAGCTTTCTTT.

The sample holds a few counts of this clone. The chain has TRBV10-3 and TRBJ1-4; no firm D call. Germline CDR1 ENHRY, CDR2 SYGVKD. The CDR3 is 15 amino acids. V lost 10 bases and J lost 0, with 15 bases in between. The CDR3 is CATGGESATNEKLFF. CDR3 coding DNA: TGTGCCACGGGTGGGGAGTCGGCAACTAATGAAAAACTGTTTTTT.

The genes are TRBV6-1 and TRBJ2-1; 8 bases are shared with TRBD1. J gave up 5 bases and V 4 bases, and 16 bases lay outside the gene matches. The germline CDR1 and CDR2 sequences are MNHNS and SASEGT. CDR3 length equals 18 residues. The CDR3 nucleotides read TGTGCCAGCAGTGGATTGACAGGGGCCCCATCTCCTCACAATGAGCAGTTCTTC. Translated: CASSGLTGAPSPHNEQFF.

This clone is a singleton in its sample. The CDR3 sequence is CASSESGGPNEKLFF. DNA of the CDR3: TGTGCCAGCAGTGAAAGCGGGGGCCCTAATGAAAAACTGTTTTTT. The chain couples TRBV2 to TRBJ1-4; D perhaps matches TRBD1 (6 bases). Germline loops: CDR1 SNHLY, CDR2 FYNNEI. V lost 2 bases and J 3 bases, leaving 10 bases between the germline ends. The CDR3 runs 15 residues.

In the case of this clone: This CDR3 is also generated by other DNA sequences in the sample. The chain couples TRBV18 to TRBJ1-6, with 11 bases identical to TRBD1. Trimming cost V 2 bases and J 9 bases; bases outside gene matches: 6. The germline CDR1 and CDR2 sequences are KGHSH and LQKENI. The CDR3 consists of 16 residues. This chain's CDR3 is CASSPGTGGFGSPLHF. CDR3 sequence (DNA): TGTGCCAGCTCACCAGGGACAGGGGGTTTCGGTTCACCCCTCCACTTT.

The gene calls are TRBV5-1 and TRBJ1-1; D is uncertain. The V and J ends lost 1 base and 2 bases respectively, with 9 bases between them. Germline V gene lookup returns CDR1 SGHRS and CDR2 YFSETQ. The CDR3 totals 14 residues. The CDR3 DNA is TGCGCCAGCAGCTTGTACGCCAGAAACACTGAAGCTTTCTTT. Its translation is CASSLYARNTEAFF. The full variable domain, completed using reference TRBV5-1 and TRBJ1-1, is KAGVTQTPRYLIKTRGQQVTLSCSPISGHRSVSWYQQTPGQGLQFLFEYFSETQRNKGNFPGRFSGRQFSNSRSEMNVSTLELGDSALYLCASSLYARNTEAFFGQGTRLTVV.

The chain combines TRBV5-1 with TRBJ2-1; 8 bases align to TRBD2. J gave up 0 bases and V 2 bases, and 4 bases lay outside the gene matches. This CDR3 comprises 16 residues. CDR1 and CDR2 (germline): SGHRS, YFSETQ. The CDR3 bases are TGCGCCAGCAGCTTTAGCGGGACGAGCTCCTACAATGAGCAGTTCTTC. It encodes CASSFSGTSSYNEQFF.

The rearrangement uses TRBV13 and TRBJ2-1, with D perhaps matching TRBD2 (6 bases). V shed 5 bases and J shed 9 bases, with 11 bases lying between them. This CDR3 has 12 amino acids. The germline gives CDR1 PRHDT, CDR2 FYEKMQ (reference sequence). CDR3 bases: TGTGCCAGCAGCATTCCTAGCGCTGAGCAGTTCTTC. This encodes CASSIPSAEQFF.